Sequencing of this T cell receptor beta chain was carried out in a study of T cells in Graves' hyperthyroidism and ophthalmopathy. Notes on the study in general: Blood held most thyroid clonotypes expanded above 0.001 frequency.

This clonotype was counted ten times or more. No antigen is known for it. Each ophthalmopathy patient scored at least 3 on the Clinical Activity Score and at least 4 on NOSPECS grade, with duration under 3 months. V was clipped by 4 bases and J by 6 bases, with 19 bases between them. This CDR3 contains 15 residues. Germline CDR1 GTSNPN, CDR2 SVGIG (reference sequence). Regions amplified from RNA transcripts were the TCR beta CDR3 regions. During a first-round RT-PCR of the TCR CDR3, the HTBI primer set was used. TCRdb re-called the multiplex PCR reads with MiXCR, one entry per CDR3 protein. This table has roughly 400,000 distinct CDR3 sequences, roughly an eighth appearing once.

Sequenced input: blood. This clonotype was sampled from a middle-aged man with Graves' ophthalmopathy. V is TRBV30 and J is TRBJ2-1; a possible D gene is TRBD2 (6 bases). Here the CDR3 reads CAWNSISSGFNEQFF. Here the CDR3 DNA reads TGTGCCTGGAACTCAATAAGTAGCGGCTTCAATGAGCAGTTCTTC.